These T cell receptor beta chains were read from a single sample in a study of siplizumab effects on memory and regulatory T cells. Clones were read by immunoSEQ multiplex PCR, and TCRdb kept only the in-frame ones, dropping some. The sample carries approximately 100,000 clones, about 92% recorded once. The specimen sequenced was Tregs sorted from blood. Receptors were obtained from a human donor in good health. The CDR3 runs from the conserved cysteine through the conserved F or W. The D gene is left open where the match is weak.

V,J,D,CDR3,DNA
TRBV5-1,TRBJ2-1,.,CASRDGASYNEQFF,TGCGCCAGCAGGGATGGGGCTTCCTACAATGAGCAGTTCTTC
TRBV27,TRBJ2-7,.,CASSFRERDYEQYF,TGTGCCAGCAGTTTTCGGGAACGGGACTACGAGCAGTACTTC
TRBV6-1,TRBJ2-6,.,CASERDRQRVLTF,TGTGCCAGCGAAAGGGACCGCCAACGCGTCCTGACTTTC
TRBV28,TRBJ1-2,.,CASSFPFGGPTPYGYTF,TGTGCCAGCAGTTTCCCTTTTGGGGGGCCAACTCCCTATGGCTACACCTTC
TRBV19,TRBJ2-1,TRBD2,CASSRTSGEYNEQFF,TGTGCCAGTAGTAGAACTAGCGGGGAATACAATGAGCAGTTCTTC
TRBV4-1,TRBJ2-7,TRBD1,CASSPLPGTGVHEQYF,TGCGCCAGCAGCCCCCTACCCGGGACAGGGGTTCACGAGCAGTACTTC
TRBV5-1,TRBJ2-7,TRBD2,CASSLGAGGYEQYF,TGCGCCAGCAGCTTGGGCGCGGGGGGCTACGAGCAGTACTTC
TRBV7-9,TRBJ2-3,.,CASSGGASVETTDTQYF,TGTGCCAGCAGCGGTGGGGCTAGCGTTGAGACGACAGATACGCAGTATTTT
TRBV18,TRBJ1-3,TRBD1,CASSPRTGQNSGNTIYF,TGTGCCAGCTCACCACGGACAGGGCAGAACTCTGGAAACACCATATATTTT
TRBV28,TRBJ2-7,TRBD1,CASSSSRDRVSYEQYF,TGTGCCAGCAGTTCGTCCCGGGACAGGGTCTCCTACGAGCAGTACTTC
TRBV19,TRBJ2-3,.,CASSMVGLFTDTQYF,TGTGCCAGTAGTATGGTGGGACTCTTCACAGATACGCAGTATTTT
TRBV6-1,TRBJ1-2,TRBD1,CASSGGTGGAGGYTF,TGTGCCAGCAGTGGCGGGACAGGGGGCGCGGGGGGCTACACCTTC
TRBV10-3,TRBJ2-7,TRBD2,CAISAGTSGRAYEQYF,TGTGCCATCAGTGCCGGGACTAGCGGGAGGGCCTACGAGCAGTACTTC
TRBV5-5,TRBJ2-2,TRBD1,CASSFLPGQGNTGELFF,TGTGCCAGCAGCTTTTTACCGGGACAGGGTAACACCGGGGAGCTGTTTTTT
TRBV6-6,TRBJ2-1,TRBD2,CASSSGISSYNEQFF,TGTGCCAGCAGTAGCGGGATTTCTTCCTACAATGAGCAGTTCTTC
TRBV4-2,TRBJ1-1,TRBD1,CASSAWGTGGIGTEAFF,TGTGCCAGCAGCGCCTGGGGGACAGGGGGCATAGGGACTGAAGCTTTCTTT
TRBV19,TRBJ1-1,TRBD1,CASTQGALEAFF,TGTGCCAGTACCCAGGGGGCGCTTGAAGCTTTCTTT
TRBV28,TRBJ1-2,TRBD1,CASSSPGTVYGYTF,TGTGCCAGCAGTTCCCCCGGGACAGTCTATGGCTACACCTTC